The clone carrying this T cell receptor (beta chain) was seen a single time. The same CDR3 arises from other DNA sequences in this sample as well. The sample belongs to a study of blood T cell repertoires in COVID-19. Study context: PBMCs, B-cell-depleted T cells, or T cells provided the cDNA or gDNA that made up the material.

Using immunoSEQ multiplex PCR, the repertoire was profiled, and TCRdb retains in-frame clones only, with some absent. Counted here are a few hundred thousand clones, 90% occurring once; the ten biggest clones make up under 1.1%. Between the trimmed V and J ends, which lost 3 bases and 2 bases, there was a span of 8 bases. The CDR3 is made up of 14 amino acids. CDR1 is SGHTA and CDR2 is FQGNSA in the germline V gene. Material for sequencing was peripheral blood. The rearrangement links TRBV7-2 to TRBJ1-5; possible D gene TRBD1, 5 bases. This receptor was taken from a woman aged 40-49 years with COVID-19, enrolled during active disease. CDR3 in amino acids: CASSLGGGNQPQHF. The CDR3 nucleotides read TGTGCCAGCAGCTTGGGGGGAGGCAATCAGCCCCAGCATTTT.